The 8 T cell receptor beta chains below come from one sample, sequenced in a study of blood T cell repertoires in COVID-19. Using immunoSEQ multiplex PCR, the repertoire was profiled, and TCRdb retains in-frame clones only, with some absent. The sample yields 250,000 to 400,000 clones, more than 70% seen once. Specimen: peripheral blood. These receptors originate from a woman in her thirties with COVID-19, enrolled during active disease.

The gene calls are TRBV11-2 and TRBJ1-1; 8 bases match TRBD1. CDR1 SGHAT and CDR2 FQNNGV come from the germline V gene. The CDR3 runs 13 residues. The ends lost 8 bases at V and 5 bases at J; junction bases unmatched: 7. CDR3 loop: CASGQGLRTEAFF. CDR3 DNA: TGTGCCAGCGGACAGGGCTTGAGGACTGAAGCTTTCTTT. Supplemented by reference TRBV11-2 and TRBJ1-1, the full variable domain reads EAGVAQSPRYKIIEKRQSVAFWCNPISGHATLYWYQQILGQGPKLLIQFQNNGVVDDSQLPKDRFSAERLKGVDSTLKIQPAKLEDSAVYLCASGQGLRTEAFFGQGTRLTVV.

The chain has TRBV7-9 and TRBJ2-3; D may be TRBD2 (7 bases). The germline V gene has CDR1 SEHNR and CDR2 FQNEAQ (reference sequence). The germline V and J ends were trimmed by 4 bases and 5 bases, with 16 bases remaining between them. This CDR3 comprises 15 residues. CDR3 in amino acids: CASSYGGAMVDTQYF. The CDR3 nucleotides read TGTGCCAGCAGCTATGGGGGGGCGATGGTAGATACGCAGTATTTT.

This clone was seen only a few times. The chain is built from TRBV21-1 and TRBJ1-3; the table assigns TRBD1, which was not confirmed against the DNA. TRBV21-1 has pseudogene status. The CDR3 has 15 residues. The CDR3: CASSISGLRGNTIYF. The CDR3 bases are TGTGCCAGCAGCATCTCAGGATTACGTGGAAACACCATATATTTT.

This clone occurred a few times. This chain connects TRBV12-3 or TRBV12-4 to TRBJ2-3; weak D call: TRBD1 (6 bases). Trimming pared 2 bases from V and 4 bases from J, leaving 7 bases between. CDR3 length: 13 residues. CDR3 DNA sequence: TGTGCCAGCAGTTTACAGGGGCCAGATACGCAGTATTTT. Amino acids: CASSLQGPDTQYF.

The CDR3 here is CASSPRGGQGKRETQYF. CDR3 bases: TGTGCCAGCAGCCCCCGCGGGGGACAGGGTAAAAGGGAGACCCAGTACTTC. The chain joins TRBV7-2 to TRBJ2-5, with TRBD1 matching over 9 bases. The length of the CDR3 is 17 residues. Germline CDR1 reads SGHTA; CDR2 reads FQGNSA. The J segment lost 5 bases and the V segment lost 5 bases, leaving 15 bases of the junction unmatched.

The chain combines TRBV2 with TRBJ1-5, with D possibly being TRBD1 (5 bases). The V end was cut by 3 bases, the J end by 7 bases, with 16 bases between. Germline V gene data show CDR1 as SNHLY and CDR2 as FYNNEI. The CDR3 is 15 residues long. CDR3 DNA: TGTGCCAGCAGTGACGGGAGTTTGGGGGGGCAGCCCCAGCATTTT. Translation: CASSDGSLGGQPQHF. The complete variable domain, with remaining parts taken from reference TRBV2 and TRBJ1-5, reads EPEVTQTPSHQVTQMGQEVILRCVPISNHLYFYWYRQILGQKVEFLVSFYNNEISEKSEIFDDQFSVERPDGSNFTLKIRSTKLEDSAMYFCASSDGSLGGQPQHFGDGTRLSIL.

This chain links TRBV4-1 with TRBJ1-4, with D possibly being TRBD1 (6 bases). V shed 3 bases and J shed 7 bases, with 15 bases lying between them. CDR3 length: 15 residues. The germline CDR1 and CDR2 sequences are MGHRA and YSYEKL. CDR3 protein: CASSQVGTPSEKLFF. In DNA, the CDR3 is TGCGCCAGCAGCCAGGTCGGGACACCCAGTGAAAAACTGTTTTTT.

Only one count was recorded for this clone. CDR3 amino acids: CASSWDRGKPQHF. DNA of the CDR3: TGCGCCAGCAGCTGGGACAGGGGAAAGCCCCAGCATTTT. The chain uses TRBV4-1 and TRBJ1-5; 10 nucleotides match TRBD1. V was clipped by 5 bases and J by 8 bases; unmatched bases: 3. This CDR3 is 13 amino acids long. Germline CDR1 MGHRA, CDR2 YSYEKL.